These 5 T cell receptor beta chains were all obtained from the same sample, sequenced in a study of shared clonotypes between healthy human individuals. Assay used: immunoSEQ multiplex PCR; TCRdb lists only in-frame clones, some missing. Altogether a few hundred thousand clones are present, over 65% being singletons, with the ten largest covering under 13%. Material: memory CD4+ T cells sorted from blood. Stated subset: CD45RA-negative fraction. Receptors were obtained from a man younger than 40 in good health.

CDR3 DNA sequence: TGTGCCAGCAGTGAAGCCCGAGCGGGAGGGAGTTCCAATGAGCAGTTCTTC. It yields the protein CASSEARAGGSSNEQFF. The genes are TRBV2 and TRBJ2-1; 10 bases are shared with TRBD2. This CDR3 region has 17 residues. In germline, CDR1 is SNHLY, CDR2 FYNNEI. Germline trimming cut 0 bases from V and 6 bases from J; bases unmatched to any gene: 8.

V is TRBV7-9 and J is TRBJ1-2; D not resolved. The CDR3 is 13 residues long. V was clipped by 4 bases and J by 7 bases, with 13 bases between them. The V gene's germline CDR1 is SEHNR and CDR2 FQNEAQ (reference sequence). CDR3 in DNA: TGTGCCAGCAGCTCCAGACCCTTTGGTGGCTACACCTTC. It is translated as CASSSRPFGGYTF.

This chain joins TRBV5-4 and TRBJ2-2; tentative D call: TRBD2 (6 bases). This CDR3 has 15 amino acids. Between the trimmed V and J ends, which lost 4 bases and 5 bases, there was a span of 15 bases. CDR1 SGHNT and CDR2 YYREEE come from the germline V gene (reference sequence). The CDR3 protein is CASSRGTLGTGELFF. Here the CDR3 DNA reads TGTGCCAGCAGCCGCGGGACTCTAGGGACCGGGGAGCTGTTTTTT.

The V and J genes are TRBV29-1 and TRBJ1-2; D is unresolved. V was trimmed by 3 bases and J by 6 bases, leaving 23 bases between them. This CDR3 comprises 16 residues. Per the germline V gene, CDR1 is SQVTM and CDR2 is ANQGSEA. CDR3 residues: CSVDPTYLLTGDGYTF. The CDR3 DNA sequence: TGCAGCGTTGATCCAACCTATCTCCTTACCGGGGATGGCTACACCTTC.

This clone was detected ten times or more. V and J are TRBV5-5 and TRBJ1-2, with 7 nucleotides matching TRBD1. V shed 7 bases and J 2 bases; nucleotides not matched to a gene: 5. The CDR3 spans 13 residues. The germline V gene has CDR1 SGHKS and CDR2 YYEKEE (reference sequence). The CDR3 sequence is CASADRLNYGYTF. DNA of the CDR3: TGTGCCAGCGCGGACAGGCTAAACTATGGCTACACCTTC. The full variable domain, completed using reference TRBV5-5 and TRBJ1-2, is DAGVTQSPTHLIKTRGQQVTLRCSPISGHKSVSWYQQVLGQGPQFIFQYYEKEERGRGNFPDRFSARQFPNYSSELNVNALLLGDSALYLCASADRLNYGYTFGSGTRLTVV.